This T cell receptor (beta chain) was obtained from a study of cytomegalovirus exposure and HLA in healthy donors. The overall study: Of roughly 400 genotyped donors, 81% grouped in the Caucasian-associated ancestry cluster. Overall study findings and caveats: A later analysis associated 15,000 to 20,000 TCR beta sequences with HLA alleles at a 0.05 false discovery rate.

Every donor was a healthy person donating bone marrow. Note on this clone: Its antigen is undetermined.

The PCR used 60 Vbeta and 13 Jbeta primers. Clones were sequenced by immunoSEQ multiplex PCR, and TCRdb holds only the in-frame ones, with some missing. The sample consists of 130,000 or so clones, more than 65% of them appearing once. The specimen was PBMCs. The sequence was obtained from a man between 18 and 35 years old in good health and CMV-seronegative.

The CDR3 nucleotides read TGTGCCAGCAGCTCGGACAGGGGGCTGCAGTCACCCCTCCACTTT. Protein product: CASSSDRGLQSPLHF. The chain recombines TRBV13 with TRBJ1-6; TRBD1 aligns across 11 bases. The length of the CDR3 is 15 residues. The trim removed 4 bases at V and 10 bases at J, leaving 6 bases unmatched. Germline CDR1 PRHDT, CDR2 FYEKMQ (reference sequence). The full variable domain, rest sourced from reference TRBV13 and TRBJ1-6, is AAGVIQSPRHLIKEKRETATLKCYPIPRHDTVYWYQQGPGQDPQFLISFYEKMQSDKGSIPDRFSAQQFSDYHSELNMSSLELGDSALYFCASSSDRGLQSPLHFGNGTRLTVT.